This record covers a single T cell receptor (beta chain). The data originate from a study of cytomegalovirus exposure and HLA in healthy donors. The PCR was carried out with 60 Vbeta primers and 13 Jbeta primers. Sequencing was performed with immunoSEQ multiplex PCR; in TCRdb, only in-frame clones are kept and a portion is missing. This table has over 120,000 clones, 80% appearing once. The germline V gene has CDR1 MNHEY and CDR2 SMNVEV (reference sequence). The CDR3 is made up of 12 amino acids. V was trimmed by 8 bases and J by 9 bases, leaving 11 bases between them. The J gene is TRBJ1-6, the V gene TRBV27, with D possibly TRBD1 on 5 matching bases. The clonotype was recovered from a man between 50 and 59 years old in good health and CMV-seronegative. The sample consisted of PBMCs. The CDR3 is CASGRGRSPLHF. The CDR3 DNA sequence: TGTGCCAGCGGGAGGGGTCGTTCACCCCTCCACTTT.